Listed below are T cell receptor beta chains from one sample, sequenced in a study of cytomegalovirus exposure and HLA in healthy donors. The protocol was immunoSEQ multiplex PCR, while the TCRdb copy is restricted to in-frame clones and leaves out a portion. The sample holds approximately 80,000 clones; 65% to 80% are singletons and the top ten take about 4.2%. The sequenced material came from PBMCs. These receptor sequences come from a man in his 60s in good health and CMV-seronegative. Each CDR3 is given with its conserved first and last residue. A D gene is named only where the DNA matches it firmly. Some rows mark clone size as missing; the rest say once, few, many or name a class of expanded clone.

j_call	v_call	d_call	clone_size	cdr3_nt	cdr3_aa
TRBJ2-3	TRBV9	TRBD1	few	TGTGCCAGCAGCGTAGATCCTGCCGGGACAGGGGGCGGGGCAGATACGCAGTATTTT	CASSVDPAGTGGGADTQYF
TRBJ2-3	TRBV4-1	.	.	TGCGCCAGTCACCCAACAGGGAATACAGATACGCAGTATTTT	CASHPTGNTDTQYF
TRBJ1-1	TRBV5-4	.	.	TGTGCCAGCAGCTTGGGGGACACAGGGAGGAACACTGAAGCTTTCTTT	CASSLGDTGRNTEAFF
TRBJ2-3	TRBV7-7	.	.	TGTGCTAGCAGCCTAGGCGGGGGCGTGGATACGCAGTATTTT	CASSLGGGVDTQYF
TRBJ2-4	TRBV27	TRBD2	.	TGTGCCAGCAGTTTACGGGGGGGAGGCAAAAACATTCAGTACTTC	CASSLRGGGKNIQYF
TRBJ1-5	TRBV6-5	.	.	TGTGCCAGCACCTTGATGGGGGGAAATCAGCCCCAGCATTTT	CASTLMGGNQPQHF
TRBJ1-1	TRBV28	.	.	TGTGCCAGCAGTTTTCGCGGGGGGCACACTGAAGCTTTCTTT	CASSFRGGHTEAFF
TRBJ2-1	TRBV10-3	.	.	TGTGCCATCAGTGACTCACTAGGAAGCTCCTACAATGAGCAGTTCTTC	CAISDSLGSSYNEQFF
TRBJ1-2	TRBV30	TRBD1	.	TGTGCCTGGACCAATGTCCGGGACAGAGTTTCCAACTATGGCTACACCTTC	CAWTNVRDRVSNYGYTF
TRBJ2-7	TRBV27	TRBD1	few	TGTGCCAGCAGTCTCGGACAGGCTGCCTCCTACGAGCAGTACTTC	CASSLGQAASYEQYF
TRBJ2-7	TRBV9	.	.	TGTGCCAGCAGCGTAGGCCCGGACTACGACTACGAGCAGTACTTC	CASSVGPDYDYEQYF
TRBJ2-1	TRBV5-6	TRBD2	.	TGTGCCAGCAGCCCGGATCTAGCGGGGGGGCCCGATGAGCAGTTCTTC	CASSPDLAGGPDEQFF
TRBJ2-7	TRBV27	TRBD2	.	TGTGCCAGCAGTTTAGCGGGGGGTTACGAGCAGTACTTC	CASSLAGGYEQYF
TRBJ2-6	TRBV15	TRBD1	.	TGTGCCACCAGCGATTGGGACAGGGCTGGGGCCAACGTCCTGACTTTC	CATSDWDRAGANVLTF
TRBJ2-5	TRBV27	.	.	TGTGCCAGCAGTTTTTCGGACAGCCAAGAGACCCAGTACTTC	CASSFSDSQETQYF
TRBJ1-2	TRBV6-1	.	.	TGTGCCAGCAGTTCTCCCGGGGAGGGAACTGGCTACACCTTC	CASSSPGEGTGYTF
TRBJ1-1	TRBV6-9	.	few	TGTGCCAGCACCAGAGACGTCGACATGATGAACACTGAAGCTTTCTTT	CASTRDVDMMNTEAFF
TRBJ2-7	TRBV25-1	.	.	TGTGCCAGCAGGAGAGGCACCTCCTACGAGCAGTACTTC	CASRRGTSYEQYF
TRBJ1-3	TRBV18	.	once	TGTGCCAGCTCCGTCCTACGCGGCAGCAGCTCTGGAAACACCATATATTTT	CASSVLRGSSSGNTIYF
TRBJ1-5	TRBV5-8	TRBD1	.	TGTGCCAGCAGGAAGGACAGGGGACGATCTCCCCAGCATTTT	CASRKDRGRSPQHF
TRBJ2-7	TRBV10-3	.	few	TGTGCCACGTTCTCGGGGGATACCTACGAGCAGTACTTC	CATFSGDTYEQYF
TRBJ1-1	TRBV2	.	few	TGTGCCAGCAGTGAATCGAACATGAACACTGAAGCTTTCTTT	CASSESNMNTEAFF